The T cell receptor beta chain described here comes from a study of T-cell reconstitution after alpha-beta-depleted transplantation in children. Germline CDR1 is SGHRS and CDR2 is YFSETQ. The CDR3 is 13 amino acids. Trimming removed 0 bases at V and 7 bases at J, with 7 bases between. Unique molecular identifiers featured in how the TCRbeta library was prepared. TCRdb recomputed calls from the PCR reads with MiXCR, one row per CDR3 protein. The sample consists of 610,000 or so distinct CDR3 sequences, 25% to 30% of them appearing once. The rearrangement joins TRBV5-1 to TRBJ2-2; tentative D call: TRBD2 (6 bases). The specimen was PBMCs, collected before TCRalphabeta/CD19-depleted stem cell transplant. This receptor was taken from a boy under two years old with Wiskott-Aldrich syndrome, due to receive a stem cell transplant. CDR3 in DNA: TGCGCCAGCAGCTTGGGCGGGATCGGGGAGCTGTTTTTT. Protein product: CASSLGGIGELFF.